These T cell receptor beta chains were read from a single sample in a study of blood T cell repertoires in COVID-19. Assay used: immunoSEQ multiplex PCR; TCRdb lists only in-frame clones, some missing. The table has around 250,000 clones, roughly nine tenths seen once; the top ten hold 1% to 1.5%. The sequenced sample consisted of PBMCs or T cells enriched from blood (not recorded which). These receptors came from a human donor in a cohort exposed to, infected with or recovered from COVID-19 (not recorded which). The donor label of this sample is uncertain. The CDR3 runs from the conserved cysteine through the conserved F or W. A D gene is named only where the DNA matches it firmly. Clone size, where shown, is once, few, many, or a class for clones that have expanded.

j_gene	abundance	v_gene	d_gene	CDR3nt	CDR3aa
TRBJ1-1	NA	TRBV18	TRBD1	TGTGCCAGCTCACCCGATATAAGACAGGGGCTCACTGAAGCTTTCTTT	CASSPDIRQGLTEAFF
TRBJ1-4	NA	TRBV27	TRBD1	TGTGCCAGCAGTTTATCCCCCCCCGACAGGGCGGGGGAAAAACTGTTTTTT	CASSLSPPDRAGEKLFF
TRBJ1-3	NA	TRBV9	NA	TGTGCCAGCAGCGCCAGGGTCTCTGGAAACACCATATATTTT	CASSARVSGNTIYF
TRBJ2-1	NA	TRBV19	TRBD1	TGTGCCACCGGGACAGTCAGCTACAATGAGCAGTTCTTC	CATGTVSYNEQFF
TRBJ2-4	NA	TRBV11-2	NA	TGTGCCAGCAGCTTAGATCTAGGGGGGGCCGGGGACATTCAGTACTTC	CASSLDLGGAGDIQYF
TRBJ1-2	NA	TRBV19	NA	TGTGCCAGTAGTATAGATCTTGGTGCGGGCTACACCTTC	CASSIDLGAGYTF
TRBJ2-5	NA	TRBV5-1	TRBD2	TGCGCCAGCAGCCCCCGGTTTGCGGGGGGAGAGACCCAGTACTTC	CASSPRFAGGETQYF
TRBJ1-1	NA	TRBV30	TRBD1	TGTGCCTGGTCGGACAGGGAGGGCACTGAAGCTTTCTTT	CAWSDREGTEAFF
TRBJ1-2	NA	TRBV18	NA	TGTGCCAGCTCACCACCGACAGCCTATGGCTACACCTTC	CASSPPTAYGYTF
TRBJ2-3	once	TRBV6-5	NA	TGTGCCAGCAGTTACTCAGGAGGGGACCTAGGAGATACGCAGTATTTT	CASSYSGGDLGDTQYF
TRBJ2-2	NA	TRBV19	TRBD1	TGTGCCAGTAGTATAGCGCAGGGGGCTGGCACCGGGGAGCTGTTTTTT	CASSIAQGAGTGELFF
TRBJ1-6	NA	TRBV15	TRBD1	TGTGCCACCAGGGGGACAGGGGGCCAATCACCCCTCCACTTT	CATRGTGGQSPLHF
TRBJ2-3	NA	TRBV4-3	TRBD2	TGCGCCAGCAGCCAAGATCCTAGCGGGGGGGAAGCAGATACGCAGTATTTT	CASSQDPSGGEADTQYF
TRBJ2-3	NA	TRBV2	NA	TGTGCCAGCAGTCCGCAGGGTACAGATACGCAGTATTTT	CASSPQGTDTQYF
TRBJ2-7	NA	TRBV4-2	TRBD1	TGTGCCAGCAGCCCTGGACAGGGGCCAACCTACGAGCAGTACTTC	CASSPGQGPTYEQYF
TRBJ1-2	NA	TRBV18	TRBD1	TGTGCCAGCTCGGCAGGACAGGCAAGGGACTACACCTTC	CASSAGQARDYTF
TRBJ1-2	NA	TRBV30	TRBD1	TGTGCCTGGAGCAGGGACAGCCTTAACTATGGCTACACCTTC	CAWSRDSLNYGYTF
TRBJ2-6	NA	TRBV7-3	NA	TGTGCCAGTTTTAACTCTGGGGCCAACGTCCTGACTTTC	CASFNSGANVLTF
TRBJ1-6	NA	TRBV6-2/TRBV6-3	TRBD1	TGTGCCAGCAGTGCCGACAGGGGATTTAATAATTCACCCCTCCACTTT	CASSADRGFNNSPLHF
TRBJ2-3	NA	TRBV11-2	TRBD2	TGTGCCAGCAGCTCTTCTAGCGGGGGACCCTCTTTT	CASSSSSGGPSF
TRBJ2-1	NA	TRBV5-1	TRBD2	TGCGCCAGCAGCTTCGATTTCGGGGGGGCCTACAATGAGCAGTTCTTC	CASSFDFGGAYNEQFF
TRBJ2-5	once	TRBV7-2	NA	TGTGCCAGCAGCTCTTCGACAGCGTCGAGGTGGGAGACCCAGTACTTC	CASSSSTASRWETQYF
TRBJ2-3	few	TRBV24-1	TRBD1	TGTGCCACCAGTGAGGGGGGACAGGGGTGGAATACGCAGTATTTT	CATSEGGQGWNTQYF
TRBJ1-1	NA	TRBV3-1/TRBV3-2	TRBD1	TGTGCCAGCAGCCAAGTGAGGGGGCCCGGCACTGAAGCTTTCTTT	CASSQVRGPGTEAFF
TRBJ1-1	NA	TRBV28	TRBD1	TGTGCCAGCAGGGACAGGGGGCTGAACACTGAAGCTTTCTTT	CASRDRGLNTEAFF
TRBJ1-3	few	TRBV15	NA	TGTGCCACCAGCCGTGGCCAGGACACCATATATTTT	CATSRGQDTIYF
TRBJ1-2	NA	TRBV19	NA	TGTGCCAGTAGTATATCGGGTTCTGGCTACACCTTC	CASSISGSGYTF
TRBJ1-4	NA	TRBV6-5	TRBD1	TGTGCCAGCACCCCAGGGGGGAGGAATGAAAAACTGTTTTTT	CASTPGGRNEKLFF
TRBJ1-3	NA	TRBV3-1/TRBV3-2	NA	TGTGCCAGCAGCCAAGAGGGCAGCACTCGAAACACCATATATTTT	CASSQEGSTRNTIYF
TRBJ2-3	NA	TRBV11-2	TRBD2	TGTGCCAGCAGCTTAGAATCGGGGGGGGTTTACGATACGCAGTATTTT	CASSLESGGVYDTQYF
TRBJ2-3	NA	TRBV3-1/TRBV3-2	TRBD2	TGTGCCAGCAGCCCGCGACTAGCGGGGGTCGCAGATACGCAGTATTTT	CASSPRLAGVADTQYF
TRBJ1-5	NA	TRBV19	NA	TGTGCCAGTAGTAGAGGCCGGCGGGTGGGACAGCCCCAGCATTTT	CASSRGRRVGQPQHF
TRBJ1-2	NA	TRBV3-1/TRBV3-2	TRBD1	TGTGCCAGCAGCCAAACCCAGGGGGCGCATACCTTC	CASSQTQGAHTF
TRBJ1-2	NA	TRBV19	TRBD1	TGTGCCAGTAGTAAACAGGGGGCAGATGGCTACACCTTC	CASSKQGADGYTF
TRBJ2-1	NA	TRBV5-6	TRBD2	TGTGCCAGCAGCTTGGCCAGCGGGGGGGATGAGCAGTTCTTC	CASSLASGGDEQFF
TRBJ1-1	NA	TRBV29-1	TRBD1	TGCAGCGGTTTGACAGGGGTAAGCACTGAAGCTTTCTTT	CSGLTGVSTEAFF
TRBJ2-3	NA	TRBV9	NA	TGTGCCAGCAGCGTAGCTGCAGGGCCGGGTACGCAGTATTTT	CASSVAAGPGTQYF